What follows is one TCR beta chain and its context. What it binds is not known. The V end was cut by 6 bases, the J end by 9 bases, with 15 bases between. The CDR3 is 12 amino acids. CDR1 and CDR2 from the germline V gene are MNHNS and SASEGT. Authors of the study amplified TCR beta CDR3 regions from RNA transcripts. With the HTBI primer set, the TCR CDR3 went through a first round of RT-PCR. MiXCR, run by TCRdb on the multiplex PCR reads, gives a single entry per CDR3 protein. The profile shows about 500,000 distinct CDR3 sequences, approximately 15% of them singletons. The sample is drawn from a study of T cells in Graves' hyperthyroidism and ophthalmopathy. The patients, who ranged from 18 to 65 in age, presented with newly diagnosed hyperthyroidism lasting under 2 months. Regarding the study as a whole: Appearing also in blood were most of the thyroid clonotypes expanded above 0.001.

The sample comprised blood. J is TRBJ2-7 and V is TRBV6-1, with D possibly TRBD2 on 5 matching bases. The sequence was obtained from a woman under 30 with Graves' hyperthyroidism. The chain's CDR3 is CASRVAGERQYF. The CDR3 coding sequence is TGTGCCAGCAGAGTAGCTGGGGAGAGGCAGTACTTC.